This T cell receptor beta chain was identified in a study of control samples from healthy donors and cancer patients. V was pared by 2 bases and J by 4 bases, with 7 bases of the junction left unmatched. The CDR3 length is 15 residues. In germline, CDR1 is SGHRS, CDR2 YFSETQ. The data were produced by immunoSEQ multiplex PCR, yet TCRdb's version contains in-frame clones alone and is incomplete. Among some 150,000 clones listed, over 90% were seen once. The receptor was isolated from a woman aged 30 to 39 in good health. Sequencing used blood. This chain uses TRBV5-1 with TRBJ2-5; TRBD2 agrees at 8 bases. CDR3 coding DNA: TGCGCCAGCAGCTTTACTAGCGGTGTAGGAGAGACCCAGTACTTC. It translates to CASSFTSGVGETQYF.